Following are 27 T cell receptor beta chains from one sample sequenced in a study of OX40 agonist ivuxolimab in advanced cancers. Profiling relied on immunoSEQ multiplex PCR, and the TCRdb table lists in-frame clones only, not all of them. This table holds almost 80,000 clones, about four fifths found once. The source was CD4+ or CD8+ T cells sorted from blood, collected in a trial of the OX40 agonist ivuxolimab. The source of these receptors is an adult with an advanced solid tumor such as melanoma, head and neck, liver or kidney cancer.

Only one count was recorded for this clone. The V and J genes are TRBV18 and TRBJ2-4; tentatively, D is TRBD1 (6 bases). Trimming took 5 bases from V and 3 from J, leaving 17 bases between them. Germline V gene data show CDR1 as KGHSH and CDR2 as LQKENI. This CDR3 is 16 amino acids long. This chain's CDR3 is CASSWTDHSGKNIQYF. The DNA of the CDR3 is TGTGCCAGCTCATGGACAGACCATTCGGGCAAAAACATTCAGTACTTC. Looking up the rest from reference TRBV18 and TRBJ2-4 gives the full variable domain: NAGVMQNPRHLVRRRGQEARLRCSPMKGHSHVYWYRQLPEEGLKFMVYLQKENIIDESGMPKERFSAEFPKEGPSILRIQQVVRGDSAAYFCASSWTDHSGKNIQYFGAGTRLSVL.

In DNA, the CDR3 is TGCGCCAGCAGGCCCTATCGGGGCCCGACGTTGTTTTTT. This codes for CASRPYRGPTLFF. The chain carries TRBV5-1 and TRBJ2-2; D is tentatively TRBD1 or TRBD2 (5 bases each). With 5 bases removed from V and 15 bases from J, the gap between germline ends came to 20 bases. This CDR3 contains 13 residues. Germline loops: CDR1 SGHRS, CDR2 YFSETQ. Drawing the rest from reference TRBV5-1 and TRBJ2-2, the complete variable domain is KAGVTQTPRYLIKTRGQQVTLSCSPISGHRSVSWYQQTPGQGLQFLFEYFSETQRNKGNFPGRFSGRQFSNSRSEMNVSTLELGDSALYLCASRPYRGPTLFFGEGSRLTVL.

This sequence joins TRBV28 and TRBJ1-5, with TRBD1 matching 8 bases. The CDR3 has 16 amino acids. Unmatched junction bases numbered 9, after V lost 5 bases and J lost 3 bases. The germline V gene has CDR1 MDHEN and CDR2 SYDVKM. The CDR3 loop reads CASSTVAGGVNQPQHF. The CDR3, as DNA: TGTGCCAGCAGTACCGTGGCAGGGGGCGTCAATCAGCCCCAGCATTTT.

J is TRBJ1-5 and V is TRBV27, with no clear D. Trimming removed 0 bases at V and 1 base at J, with 7 bases between. Germline V gene data show CDR1 as MNHEY and CDR2 as SMNVEV (reference sequence). This CDR3 has 15 residues. CDR3 region: CASSLSGLSNQPQHF. In DNA form, the CDR3 reads TGTGCCAGCAGTTTATCCGGATTAAGCAATCAGCCCCAGCATTTT.

The CDR3 region has the DNA TGTGCCAGCAGCCTAGGACAGACCTTTGGAGAGCAGTACTTC. Its protein is CASSLGQTFGEQYF. V usage is TRBV7-2 and J usage is TRBJ2-7; possibly TRBD1 for D (6 bases). Germline V CDR1 and CDR2: SGHTA, FQGNSA. This CDR3 spans 14 amino acids. V gave up 5 bases and J gave up 7 bases, with 18 bases separating them. Using reference TRBV7-2 and TRBJ2-7 for the parts outside the CDR3, the full variable domain is GAGVSQSPSNKVTEKGKDVELRCDPISGHTALYWYRQSLGQGLEFLIYFQGNSAPDKSGLPSDRFSAERTGGSVSTLTIQRTQQEDSAVYLCASSLGQTFGEQYFGPGTRLTVT.

This chain connects TRBV5-1 to TRBJ2-2; the D gene is possibly TRBD1 (5 bases). V shed 2 bases and J shed 1 base, with 9 bases lying between them. The CDR3 runs 15 residues. The germline gives CDR1 SGHRS, CDR2 YFSETQ. The CDR3 here is CASSLGVMNTGELFF. The CDR3 region has the DNA TGCGCCAGCAGCTTAGGGGTGATGAACACCGGGGAGCTGTTTTTT.

This chain uses TRBV28 with TRBJ2-1; D is perhaps TRBD2 (5 bases). This CDR3 region has 12 residues. V was cut by 5 bases and J by 7 bases, with 9 bases left in between. Germline values: CDR1 MDHEN, CDR2 SYDVKM. The CDR3 here is CASSLKRNEQFF. DNA for the CDR3: TGTGCCAGCAGTCTAAAGCGGAATGAGCAGTTCTTC.

This sequence joins TRBV5-1 and TRBJ1-2; D gene unclear. Trimming stripped 2 bases from V and 6 bases from J, with 20 bases between. Germline loops: CDR1 SGHRS, CDR2 YFSETQ. This CDR3 contains 16 residues. DNA of the CDR3: TGCGCCAGCAGCTTTCGCCCTGCGGACGAGGGTAATGGCTACACCTTC. This encodes CASSFRPADEGNGYTF.

The chain combines TRBV29-1 with TRBJ2-1, with D possibly TRBD1 on 6 matching bases. Germline CDR1 is SQVTM and CDR2 is ANQGSEA. V lost 6 bases, J lost 6 bases, and 15 bases lay in between. This CDR3 spans 13 amino acids. CDR3 coding DNA: TGCAGCGTAACCGGGGCCAGGGGCAATGAGCAGTTCTTC. Protein product: CSVTGARGNEQFF.

The chain combines TRBV13 with TRBJ1-2, with D possibly matching TRBD1 (5 bases). V was trimmed by 1 base and J by 4 bases, leaving 13 bases between them. This CDR3 contains 15 residues. CDR1 is PRHDT, CDR2 FYEKMQ, per germline (reference sequence). The DNA of the CDR3 is TGTGCCAGCAGCTTAGAGGCGGGGGTTGCCTATGGCTACACCTTC. Protein product: CASSLEAGVAYGYTF.

The V and J genes are TRBV9 and TRBJ2-2, with D unresolved. CDR1 and CDR2 (germline): SGDLS, YYNGEE. The CDR3 contains 14 residues. V shed 4 bases and J shed 5 bases, with 12 bases lying between them. CDR3 nucleotides: TGTGCCAGCAGCCCCCTTGTATCGACCGGGGAGCTGTTTTTT. Its translation: CASSPLVSTGELFF.

This chain joins TRBV6-1 and TRBJ1-1; TRBD1 might be the D (5 bases). Germline values: CDR1 MNHNS, CDR2 SASEGT. V gave up 4 bases and J gave up 7 bases, with 16 bases separating them. The CDR3 totals 14 residues. In nucleotides, the CDR3 is TGTGCCAGCAGTGTGGGGGGGGGATCGAGTGAAGCTTTCTTT. Amino acid sequence: CASSVGGGSSEAFF.

The genes are TRBV2 and TRBJ1-1, with 7 bases identical to TRBD1. V dropped 6 bases and J dropped 0; count of bases not matched to a gene: 10. CDR1 is SNHLY, CDR2 FYNNEI, per germline. CDR3 size: 16 residues. In DNA form, the CDR3 reads TGTGCCAGCAGAACCAGGGACAGTCTTATGAACACTGAAGCTTTCTTT. It is translated as CASRTRDSLMNTEAFF.

V usage is TRBV5-1 and J usage is TRBJ2-2; D possibly corresponds to TRBD1 (5 bases). With 0 bases removed from V and 3 bases from J, the gap between germline ends came to 12 bases. The CDR3 loop spans 16 amino acids. Germline V gene lookup returns CDR1 SGHRS and CDR2 YFSETQ. The CDR3 DNA reads TGCGCCAGCAGCTTGGGCAGGGCGACGGACACCGGGGAGCTGTTTTTT. This codes for CASSLGRATDTGELFF.

This clone was observed once. CDR3 bases: TGTGCCAGCAGCACCGGGATGAAGGAGCAGTTCTTC. This translates into CASSTGMKEQFF. V usage is TRBV7-2 and J usage is TRBJ2-1; perhaps TRBD2 as D (5 bases). Trimming removed 5 bases at V and 10 bases at J, with 12 bases between. CDR1 and CDR2 from the germline V gene are SGHTA and FQGNSA. The CDR3 runs 12 residues.

J is TRBJ2-6 and V is TRBV30, with D perhaps TRBD1 (6 bases). The V end lost 2 bases, the J end lost 5 bases, and 10 bases lay between the germline ends. The germline V gene encodes CDR1 GTSNPN and CDR2 SVGIG (reference sequence). This CDR3 spans 14 amino acids. The chain's CDR3 is CAWSITGWANVLTF. For the CDR3, the DNA is TGTGCCTGGAGTATCACAGGGTGGGCCAACGTCCTGACTTTC.

The chain carries TRBV10-3 and TRBJ2-2; 7 bases fit TRBD2. Looked up from germline, CDR1 is ENHRY and CDR2 is SYGVKD. V trimming: 9 bases; J trimming: 0 bases; junction bases outside the gene matches: 13. CDR3 length: 17 amino acids. This chain's CDR3 is CAIGRDYNPANTGELFF. The CDR3 DNA reads TGTGCCATTGGACGGGACTACAACCCGGCGAACACCGGGGAGCTGTTTTTT.

The chain has TRBV6-6 and TRBJ1-6, with D possibly TRBD1 on 6 matching bases. The germline V and J ends were trimmed by 5 bases and 7 bases, with 15 bases remaining between them. Looked up from germline, CDR1 is MNHNY and CDR2 is SVGAGI (reference sequence). The CDR3 has 15 amino acids. CDR3 sequence: CASSNDRSGNSPLHF. The DNA of the CDR3 is TGTGCCAGCAGTAATGACAGGTCGGGAAATTCACCCCTCCACTTT.

This chain connects TRBV18 to TRBJ2-3; D could derive from TRBD1 or TRBD2 (7 bases each). CDR3 size: 19 residues. V gave up 3 bases and J gave up 5 bases, with 27 bases separating them. Germline V lookup: CDR1 KGHSH, CDR2 LQKENI. As DNA, the CDR3 is TGTGCCAGCTCACCGCACCCCCCAGGGGGGGGCCTGGGGAGAGATACGCAGTATTTT. It specifies CASSPHPPGGGLGRDTQYF.

V is TRBV11-3 and J is TRBJ2-3; the match to TRBD1 covers 10 bases. Germline V gives CDR1 SGHNT, CDR2 YENEEA. This CDR3 contains 14 residues. V lost 5 bases to trimming and J lost 5 bases; unmatched junction nucleotides: 4. The DNA for the CDR3 is TGTGCCAGCAGCCCCGGACAGGGGGGAGATACGCAGTATTTT. This translates into CASSPGQGGDTQYF.

The rearrangement joins TRBV5-1 to TRBJ1-2; D is unresolved. The V end was cut by 4 bases, the J end by 8 bases, with 15 bases between. Germline V gives CDR1 SGHRS, CDR2 YFSETQ. The CDR3 has 13 residues. The CDR3, as DNA: TGCGCCAGCAGCATGGCCGGGGAGGGCGGCTACACCTTC. This gives the protein CASSMAGEGGYTF.

This chain connects TRBV7-2 to TRBJ2-5, with D maybe TRBD1 (7 bases). Trimming shortened V by 1 base and J by 2 bases, and 14 bases separated the two germline ends. The CDR3 covers 16 residues. Germline CDR1 reads SGHTA; CDR2 reads FQGNSA. Here the CDR3 DNA reads TGTGCCAGCAGCTTAGGGGGCAGGGGGGATCAAGAGACCCAGTACTTC. This gives the protein CASSLGGRGDQETQYF.

The gene calls are TRBV19 and TRBJ1-2; 9 bases are shared with TRBD1. CDR3 length: 15 amino acids. With V trimmed by 5 bases and J by 4 bases, 8 bases remained unmatched. Germline V gene lookup returns CDR1 LNHDA and CDR2 SQIVND (reference sequence). The CDR3 sequence: CASSLSGTGTYGYTF. CDR3 DNA sequence: TGTGCCAGTAGTCTCTCCGGGACAGGGACCTATGGCTACACCTTC.

This clone was found once. The chain recombines TRBV14 with TRBJ1-2; no definite D call. Germline V gene lookup returns CDR1 SGHDN and CDR2 FVKESK. The CDR3 is 16 amino acids. The germline V and J ends were trimmed by 4 bases and 0 bases, with 15 bases remaining between them. The CDR3 DNA reads as TGTGCCAGCAGCCCTCGACGCCAGTATGCTAACTATGGCTACACCTTC. Translation gives CASSPRRQYANYGYTF.

The rearrangement uses TRBV11-3 and TRBJ2-1; D is possibly TRBD2 (6 bases). This CDR3 is 15 amino acids long. The V gene lost 5 bases and the J gene lost 0 bases, with 11 bases spanning the gap. The germline V gene encodes CDR1 SGHNT and CDR2 YENEEA. The CDR3 DNA sequence: TGTGCCAGCAGCCTAGCGTACAGCTCCTACAATGAGCAGTTCTTC. It encodes CASSLAYSSYNEQFF.

The gene calls are TRBV5-1 and TRBJ2-7; tentatively, D is TRBD2 (6 bases). The CDR3 totals 15 residues. The V and J ends lost 4 bases and 2 bases respectively, with 16 bases between them. Germline CDR1 reads SGHRS; CDR2 reads YFSETQ. Written as DNA, the CDR3 is TGCGCCAGCAGCCCAGGCGGGACTCAAACCTACGAGCAGTACTTC. Translating it yields CASSPGGTQTYEQYF.

The rearrangement links TRBV7-2 to TRBJ2-3; no firm D call. With 5 bases removed from V and 3 bases from J, the gap between germline ends came to 12 bases. The germline gives CDR1 SGHTA, CDR2 FQGNSA. The CDR3 loop spans 14 amino acids. In nucleotides, the CDR3 is TGTGCCAGCAGCCTCATATACCCGACAGATACGCAGTATTTT. It encodes CASSLIYPTDTQYF.